This passage covers 9 T cell receptor beta chains from one sample sequenced in a study of control samples from healthy donors and cancer patients. Sequencing was performed with immunoSEQ multiplex PCR; in TCRdb, only in-frame clones are kept and a portion is missing. The table records 120,000 or so clones, 80% to 95% of them present only once. The sequenced material came from blood. The receptors were gathered from a young man in good health.

V gene TRBV18 combines with J gene TRBJ2-2; no reliable D call. Trimming stripped 1 base from V and 1 base from J, with 10 bases between. Per germline, CDR1 KGHSH and CDR2 LQKENI. This CDR3 region has 16 residues. Here the CDR3 DNA reads TGTGCCAGCTCACCACAAGGACCATTGAACACCGGGGAGCTGTTTTTT. Amino acid sequence: CASSPQGPLNTGELFF.

This rearrangement joins TRBV19 to TRBJ2-1, with 10 bases that match TRBD2. V shed 6 bases, J shed 7 bases, and the junction held 12 bases outside the gene matches. The germline V gene has CDR1 LNHDA and CDR2 SQIVND (reference sequence). This CDR3 comprises 16 residues. DNA for the CDR3: TGTGCCAGTAGCACGCGAACTAGCGGGGCATTTAATGAGCAGTTCTTC. This translates into CASSTRTSGAFNEQFF.

This clone was seen a few times. The chain employs TRBV6-5 and TRBJ1-4; 9 nucleotides align to TRBD1. This CDR3 comprises 14 residues. V shed 6 bases, J shed 8 bases, and the junction held 7 bases outside the gene matches. Germline assignment: CDR1 MNHEY and CDR2 SVGAGI. Here the CDR3 reads CASRRTGVEEKLFF. Here the CDR3 DNA reads TGTGCCAGCAGGAGGACAGGGGTAGAAGAAAAACTGTTTTTT.

The chain couples TRBV4-1 to TRBJ2-1, with no clear D. The V end was cut by 4 bases, the J end by 8 bases, with 12 bases between. The CDR3 spans 13 residues. Germline V gives CDR1 MGHRA, CDR2 YSYEKL. CDR3 DNA sequence: TGCGCCAGCAGCCGCGGCCTGCGCGATGAGCAGTTCTTC. This encodes CASSRGLRDEQFF.

The rearrangement links TRBV4-1 to TRBJ2-3; 7 positions agree with TRBD2. V lost 2 bases and J lost 6; bases outside the gene matches: 14. CDR1 is MGHRA, CDR2 YSYEKL, per germline. The CDR3 is 17 residues long. CDR3 protein: CASSQRVLAVRGDTQYF. CDR3 in DNA: TGCGCCAGCAGCCAAAGGGTCCTAGCGGTCAGAGGGGATACGCAGTATTTT.

This clone has more than one count but fewer than ten. As DNA, the CDR3 is TGTGCCAGCTCACCACTACTTATGGACAGGAAAGCTAACTATGGCTACACCTTC. Encoded protein: CASSPLLMDRKANYGYTF. The chain is built from TRBV18 and TRBJ1-2; the match to TRBD1 covers 7 bases. The germline gives CDR1 KGHSH, CDR2 LQKENI. This CDR3 is 18 amino acids long. J gave up 0 bases and V 1 base, and 11 bases lay outside the gene matches.

In its sample, this clone was seen once. This chain uses TRBV5-1 with TRBJ1-2; D is possibly TRBD1 (5 bases). The V and J ends lost 2 bases and 6 bases respectively, with 11 bases between them. From germline, CDR1 is SGHRS and CDR2 YFSETQ. The CDR3 loop spans 13 amino acids. CDR3: CASSFAGPDGYTF. CDR3 bases: TGCGCCAGCAGCTTTGCAGGGCCGGATGGCTACACCTTC.

The gene calls are TRBV30 and TRBJ2-1, with TRBD2 matching over 9 bases. Per germline, CDR1 GTSNPN and CDR2 SVGIG (reference sequence). Germline trimming cut 3 bases from V and 6 bases from J; bases unmatched to any gene: 9. The CDR3 length is 15 residues. The CDR3 region has the DNA TGTGCCTGGAGGGGGCCTAGCGGGGCCCTCAATGAGCAGTTCTTC. Translation: CAWRGPSGALNEQFF.

For this clone: Sequence at one end of the junction differs from germline and may be a read error. This chain connects TRBV3-1 (or the pseudogene TRBV3-2) to TRBJ2-7; TRBD2 aligns across 12 bases. Per germline, CDR1 LGHDT and CDR2 YNNKEL (reference sequence). The CDR3 is 15 residues long. CDR3 protein: CASSQGLAGGNVIDF. CDR3 in DNA: TGTGCCAGCAGCCAAGGGCTAGCGGGGGGGAATGTTATAGACTTC.